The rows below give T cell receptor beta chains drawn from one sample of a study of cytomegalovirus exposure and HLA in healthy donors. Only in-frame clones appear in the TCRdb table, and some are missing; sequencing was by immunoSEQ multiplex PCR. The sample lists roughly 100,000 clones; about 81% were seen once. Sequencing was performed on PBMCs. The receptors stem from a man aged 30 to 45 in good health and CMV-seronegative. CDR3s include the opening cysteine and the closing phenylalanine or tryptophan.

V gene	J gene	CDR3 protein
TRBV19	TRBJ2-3	CASRARAGIADTQYF
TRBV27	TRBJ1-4	CASSSPGTGMWAEKLFF
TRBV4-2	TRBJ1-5	CASSPLYGQTNQPQHF
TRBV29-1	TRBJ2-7	CSVARTPLVEQYF
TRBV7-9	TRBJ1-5	CASSGGVDQPQHF
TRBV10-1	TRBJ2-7	CASNWDRGQGFSYEQYF
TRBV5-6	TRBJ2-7	CASSGEGQGIYEQYF
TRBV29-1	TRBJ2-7	CSVEGRGGGNYEQYF
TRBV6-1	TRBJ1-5	CASSDGQRQPQHF
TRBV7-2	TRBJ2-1	CASSLGAYNEQFF
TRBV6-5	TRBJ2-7	CASSYRDSNLYEQYF
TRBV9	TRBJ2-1	CASSIGLAGEGEQFF
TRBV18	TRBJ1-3	CASSPQDSFSGNTIYF
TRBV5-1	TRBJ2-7	CASSFGQGGYEQYF
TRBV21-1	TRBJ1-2	CASSKAPRGRGIYGYTF
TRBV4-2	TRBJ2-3	CASSQEAQSTDTQYF
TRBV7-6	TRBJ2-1	CASSSITGTSGGLEQFF
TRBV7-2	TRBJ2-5	CASSSSGGEETQYF
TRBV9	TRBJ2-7	CASSPQTGRYEQYF
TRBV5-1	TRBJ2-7	CASSPQTSGTYEQYF
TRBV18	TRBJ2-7	CASSGRQDGQYF
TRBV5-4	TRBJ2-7	CASSLLENYEQYF
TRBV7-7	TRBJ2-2	CASSPVAGGLTGELFF
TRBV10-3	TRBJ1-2	CAISDQRGTNYGYTF
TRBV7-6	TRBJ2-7	CASSPRRGSGYEQYF
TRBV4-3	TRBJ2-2	CASRVAENTGELFF
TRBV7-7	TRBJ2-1	CASSSRGGGGPDEQFF
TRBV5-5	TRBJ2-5	CASSLEGRGHQETQYF
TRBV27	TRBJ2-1	CASRGTGRNEQFF
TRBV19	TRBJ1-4	CASSMVAGKLFF
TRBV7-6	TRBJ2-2	CASSRLVSNTGELFF
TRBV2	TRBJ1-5	CASRALQGAQPQHF